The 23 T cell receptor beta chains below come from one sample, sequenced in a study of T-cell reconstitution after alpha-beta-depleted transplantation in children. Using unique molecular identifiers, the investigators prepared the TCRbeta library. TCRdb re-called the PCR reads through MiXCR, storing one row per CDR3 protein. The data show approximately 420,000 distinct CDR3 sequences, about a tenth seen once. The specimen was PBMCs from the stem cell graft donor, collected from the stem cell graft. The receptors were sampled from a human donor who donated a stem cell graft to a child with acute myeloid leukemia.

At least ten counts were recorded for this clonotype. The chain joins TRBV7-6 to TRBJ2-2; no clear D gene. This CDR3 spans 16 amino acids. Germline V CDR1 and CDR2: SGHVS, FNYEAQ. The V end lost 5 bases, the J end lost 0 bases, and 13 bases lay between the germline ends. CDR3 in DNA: TGTGCCAGCAGCGCTACAGCCTTCGCGAACACCGGGGAGCTGTTTTTT. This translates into CASSATAFANTGELFF.

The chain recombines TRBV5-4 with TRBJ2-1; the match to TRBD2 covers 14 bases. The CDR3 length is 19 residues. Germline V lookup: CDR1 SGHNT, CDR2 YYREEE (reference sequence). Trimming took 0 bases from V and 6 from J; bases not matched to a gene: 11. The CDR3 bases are TGTGCCAGCAGCTTGGACCGACGACTAGCGGGAGGGCCTGGCAATGAGCAGTTCTTC. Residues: CASSLDRRLAGGPGNEQFF.

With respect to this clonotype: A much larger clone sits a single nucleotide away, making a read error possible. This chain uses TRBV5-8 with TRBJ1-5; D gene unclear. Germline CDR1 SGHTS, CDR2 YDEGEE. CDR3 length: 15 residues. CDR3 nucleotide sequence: TGTGCCAGCAGCGCCGATGGGAGGGTAAATCAGCCCCACCATTTT. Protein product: CASSADGRVNQPHHF.

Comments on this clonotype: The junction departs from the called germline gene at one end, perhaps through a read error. The CDR3 protein is CGVGLWGWQYF. The CDR3 DNA is TGCGGCGTTGGACTTTGGGGTTGGCAGTACTTC. The rearrangement links TRBV29-1 to TRBJ2-7; maybe TRBD2 (5 bases). The germline CDR1 and CDR2 sequences are SQVTM and ANQGSEA. This CDR3 region has 11 residues.

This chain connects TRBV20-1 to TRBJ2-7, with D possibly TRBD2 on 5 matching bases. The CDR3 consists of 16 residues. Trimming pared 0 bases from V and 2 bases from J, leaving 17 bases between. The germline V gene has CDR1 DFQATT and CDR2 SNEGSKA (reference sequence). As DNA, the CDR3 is TGCAGTGCTAGAGATGCCGGCCGCGGGCGGCCCTACGAGCAGTACTTC. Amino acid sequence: CSARDAGRGRPYEQYF.

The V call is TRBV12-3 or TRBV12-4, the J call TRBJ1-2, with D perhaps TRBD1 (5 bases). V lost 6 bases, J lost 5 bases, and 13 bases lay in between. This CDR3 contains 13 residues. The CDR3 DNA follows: TGTGCCAGCAGGATTGACAGCAATTATGGCTACACCTTC. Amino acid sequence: CASRIDSNYGYTF.

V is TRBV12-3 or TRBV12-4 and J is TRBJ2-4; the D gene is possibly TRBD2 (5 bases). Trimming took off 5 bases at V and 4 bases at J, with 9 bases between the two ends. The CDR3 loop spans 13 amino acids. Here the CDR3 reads CASSGPGKNIQYF. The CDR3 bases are TGTGCCAGCAGTGGACCGGGAAAAAACATTCAGTACTTC.

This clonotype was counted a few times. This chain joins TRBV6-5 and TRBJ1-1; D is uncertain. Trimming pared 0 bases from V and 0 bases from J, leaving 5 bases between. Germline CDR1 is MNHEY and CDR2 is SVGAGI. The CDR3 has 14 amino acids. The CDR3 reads CASSYSAMNTEAFF. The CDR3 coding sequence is TGTGCCAGCAGTTACTCGGCAATGAACACTGAAGCTTTCTTT.

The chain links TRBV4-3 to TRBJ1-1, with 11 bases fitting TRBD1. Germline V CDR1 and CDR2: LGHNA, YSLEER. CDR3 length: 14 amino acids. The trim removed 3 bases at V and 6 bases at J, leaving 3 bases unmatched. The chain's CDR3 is CASSHPGQGAEAFF. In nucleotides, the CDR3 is TGCGCCAGCAGCCACCCGGGACAGGGGGCTGAAGCTTTCTTT.

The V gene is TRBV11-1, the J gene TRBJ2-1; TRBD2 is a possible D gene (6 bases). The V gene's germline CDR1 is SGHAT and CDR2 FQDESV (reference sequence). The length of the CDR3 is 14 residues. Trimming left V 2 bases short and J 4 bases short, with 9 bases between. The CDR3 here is CASSLLARYNEQFF. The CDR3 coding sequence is TGTGCCAGCAGCTTACTAGCGAGGTACAATGAGCAGTTCTTC.

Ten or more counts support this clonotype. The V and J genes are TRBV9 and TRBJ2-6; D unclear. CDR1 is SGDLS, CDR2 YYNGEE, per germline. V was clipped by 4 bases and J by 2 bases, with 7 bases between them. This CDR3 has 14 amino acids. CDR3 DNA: TGTGCCAGCAGCCCCCTTGCTGGGGCCAACGTCCTGACTTTC. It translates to CASSPLAGANVLTF.

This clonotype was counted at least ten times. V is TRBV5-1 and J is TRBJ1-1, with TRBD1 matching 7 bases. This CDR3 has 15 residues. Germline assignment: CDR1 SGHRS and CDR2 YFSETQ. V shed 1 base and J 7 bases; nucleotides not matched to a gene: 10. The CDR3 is CASSLQTGSKIEAFF. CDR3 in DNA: TGCGCCAGCAGCTTGCAGACAGGGTCGAAGATTGAAGCTTTCTTT.

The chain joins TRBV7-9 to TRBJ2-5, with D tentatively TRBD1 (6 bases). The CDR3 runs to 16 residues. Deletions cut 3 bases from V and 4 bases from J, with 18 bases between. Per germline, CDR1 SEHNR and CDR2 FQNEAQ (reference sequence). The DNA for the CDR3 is TGTGCCAGCAGCTTCGGGGCAGGGGCCAAGGGAGAGACCCAGTACTTC. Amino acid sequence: CASSFGAGAKGETQYF.

In nucleotides, the CDR3 is TGCGCCAGCAGCCGGGGACAGGAATACGAGCAGTACTTC. This gives the protein CASSRGQEYEQYF. The chain is built from TRBV5-1 and TRBJ2-7; 8 bases are shared with TRBD1. Germline lookup yields CDR1 SGHRS and CDR2 YFSETQ. This CDR3 is built from 13 residues. Germline trimming cut 4 bases from V and 4 bases from J; bases unmatched to any gene: 4.

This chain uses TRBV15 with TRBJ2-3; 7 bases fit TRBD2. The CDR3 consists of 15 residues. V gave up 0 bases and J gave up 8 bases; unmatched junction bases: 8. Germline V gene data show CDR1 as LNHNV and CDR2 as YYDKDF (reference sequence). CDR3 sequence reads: CATSRDTLAGVTQYF. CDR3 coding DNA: TGTGCCACCAGCAGAGATACTCTTGCGGGGGTTACGCAGTATTTT.

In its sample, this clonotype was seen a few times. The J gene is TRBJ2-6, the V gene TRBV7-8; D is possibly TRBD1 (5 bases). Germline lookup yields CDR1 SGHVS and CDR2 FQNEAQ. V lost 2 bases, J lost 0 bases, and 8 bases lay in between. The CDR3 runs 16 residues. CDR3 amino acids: CASSLLGPSGANVLTF. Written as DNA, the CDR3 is TGTGCCAGCAGCTTACTGGGGCCCTCTGGGGCCAACGTCCTGACTTTC.

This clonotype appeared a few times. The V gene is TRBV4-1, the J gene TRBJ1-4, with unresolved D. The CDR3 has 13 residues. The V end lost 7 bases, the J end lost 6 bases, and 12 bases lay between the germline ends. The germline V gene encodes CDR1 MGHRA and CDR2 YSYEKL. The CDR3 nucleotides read TGCGCCAGCACCAATCCGTGGGATGAAAAACTGTTTTTT. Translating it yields CASTNPWDEKLFF.

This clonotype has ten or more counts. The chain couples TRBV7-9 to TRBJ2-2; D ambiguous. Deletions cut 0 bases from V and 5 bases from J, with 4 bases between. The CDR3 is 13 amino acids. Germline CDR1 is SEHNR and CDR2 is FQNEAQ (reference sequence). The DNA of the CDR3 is TGTGCCAGCAGCTTAGCGGGGACCGGGGAGCTGTTTTTT. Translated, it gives CASSLAGTGELFF. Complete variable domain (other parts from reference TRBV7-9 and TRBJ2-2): DTGVSQNPRHKITKRGQNVTFRCDPISEHNRLYWYRQTLGQGPEFLTYFQNEAQLEKSRLLSDRFSAERPKGSFSTLEIQRTEQGDSAMYLCASSLAGTGELFFGEGSRLTVL.

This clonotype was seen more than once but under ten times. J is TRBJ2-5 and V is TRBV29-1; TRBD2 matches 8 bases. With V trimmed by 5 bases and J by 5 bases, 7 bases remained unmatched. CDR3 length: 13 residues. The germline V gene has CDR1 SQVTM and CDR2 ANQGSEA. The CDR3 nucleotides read TGCAGCGTTAGAGAGCGGGGGCCTGAGACCCAGTACTTC. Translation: CSVRERGPETQYF.

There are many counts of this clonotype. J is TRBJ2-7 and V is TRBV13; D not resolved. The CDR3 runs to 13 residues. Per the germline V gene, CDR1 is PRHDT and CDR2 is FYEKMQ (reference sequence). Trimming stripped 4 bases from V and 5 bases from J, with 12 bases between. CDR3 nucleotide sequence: TGTGCCAGCAGCTCGGTAGGGTGGGACGAGCAGTACTTC. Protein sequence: CASSSVGWDEQYF.

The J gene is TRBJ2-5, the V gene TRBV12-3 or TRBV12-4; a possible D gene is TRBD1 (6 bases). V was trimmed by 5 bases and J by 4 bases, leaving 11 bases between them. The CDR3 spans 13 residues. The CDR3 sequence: CASSRDTRETQYF. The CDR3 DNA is TGTGCCAGCAGTCGGGACACCCGAGAGACCCAGTACTTC.

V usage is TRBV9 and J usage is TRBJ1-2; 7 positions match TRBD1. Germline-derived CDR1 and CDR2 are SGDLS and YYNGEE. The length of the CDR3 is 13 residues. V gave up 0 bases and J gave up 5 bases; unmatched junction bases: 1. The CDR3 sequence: CASSVAQGYGYTF. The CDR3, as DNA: TGTGCCAGCAGCGTAGCACAGGGGTATGGCTACACCTTC.

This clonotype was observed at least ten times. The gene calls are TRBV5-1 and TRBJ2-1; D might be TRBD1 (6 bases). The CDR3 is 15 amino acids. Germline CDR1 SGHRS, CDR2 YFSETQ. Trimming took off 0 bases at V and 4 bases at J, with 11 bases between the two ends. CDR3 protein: CASSLAGTGYNEQFF. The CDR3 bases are TGCGCCAGCAGCTTGGCCGGAACAGGGTACAATGAGCAGTTCTTC.